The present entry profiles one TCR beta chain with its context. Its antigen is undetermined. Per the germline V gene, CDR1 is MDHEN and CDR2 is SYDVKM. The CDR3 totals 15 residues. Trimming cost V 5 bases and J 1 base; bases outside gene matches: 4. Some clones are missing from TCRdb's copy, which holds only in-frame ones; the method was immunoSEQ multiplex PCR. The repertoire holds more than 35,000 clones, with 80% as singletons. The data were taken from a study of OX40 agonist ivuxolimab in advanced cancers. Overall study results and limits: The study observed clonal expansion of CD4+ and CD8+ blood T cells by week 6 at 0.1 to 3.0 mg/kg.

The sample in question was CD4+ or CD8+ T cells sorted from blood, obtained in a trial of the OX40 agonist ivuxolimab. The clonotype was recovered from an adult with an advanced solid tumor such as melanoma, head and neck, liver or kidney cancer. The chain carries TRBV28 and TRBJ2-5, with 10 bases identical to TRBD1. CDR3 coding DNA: TGTGCCAGCAGTACAGGACAGGGGGGCCAAGAGACCCAGTACTTC. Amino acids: CASSTGQGGQETQYF.